Described below is a single TCR beta chain sequence and its context. Antigen specificity is unknown. PCR amplification relied on 60 Vbeta primers (plus 13 Jbeta primers). Sequencing was performed with immunoSEQ multiplex PCR; in TCRdb, only in-frame clones are kept and a portion is missing. Among more than 95,000 clones listed, around 81% were seen once. CDR1 SGHTA and CDR2 FQGNSA come from the germline V gene. This CDR3 has 14 amino acids. V shed 5 bases and J shed 3 bases, with 14 bases lying between them. These data originate in a study of cytomegalovirus exposure and HLA in healthy donors. Study-wide results and caveats: An analysis done earlier found most TCR beta V segments productive about 90% or about 30% of the time.

This TCR came from a woman in her twenties or thirties in good health and CMV-seronegative. This chain uses TRBV7-2 with TRBJ2-7, with D possibly being TRBD1 (5 bases). Sample: PBMCs. The CDR3 sequence is CASSLGQGFYEQYF. As DNA, the CDR3 is TGTGCCAGCAGCCTTGGGCAGGGATTCTACGAGCAGTACTTC.